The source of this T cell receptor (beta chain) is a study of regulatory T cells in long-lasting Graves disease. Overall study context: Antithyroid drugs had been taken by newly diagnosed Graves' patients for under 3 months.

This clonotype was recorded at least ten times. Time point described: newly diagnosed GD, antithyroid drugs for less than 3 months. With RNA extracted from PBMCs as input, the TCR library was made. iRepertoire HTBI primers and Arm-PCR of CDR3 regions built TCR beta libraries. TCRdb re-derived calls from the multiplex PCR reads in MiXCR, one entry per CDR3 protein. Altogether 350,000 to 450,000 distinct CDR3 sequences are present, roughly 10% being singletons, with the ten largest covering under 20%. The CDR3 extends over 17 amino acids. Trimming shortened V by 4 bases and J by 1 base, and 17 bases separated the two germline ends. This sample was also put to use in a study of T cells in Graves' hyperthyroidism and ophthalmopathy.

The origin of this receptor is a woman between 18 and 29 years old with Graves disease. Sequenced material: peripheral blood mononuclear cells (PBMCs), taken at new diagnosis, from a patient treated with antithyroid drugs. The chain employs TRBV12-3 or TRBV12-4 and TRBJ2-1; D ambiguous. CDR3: CASSSPEARSSYNEQFF. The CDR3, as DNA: TGTGCCAGCAGTTCCCCTGAGGCTAGGAGTTCCTACAATGAGCAGTTCTTC.